A single sample gave rise to the 30 T cell receptor beta chains below, sequenced in a study of OX40 agonist ivuxolimab in advanced cancers. Method: immunoSEQ multiplex PCR; TCRdb's copy keeps in-frame clones and lacks some. The repertoire holds approximately 17,000 clones, with 86% as singletons. Material: CD4+ or CD8+ T cells sorted from blood, obtained in a trial of the OX40 agonist ivuxolimab. The receptors come from an adult with an advanced solid tumor such as melanoma, head and neck, liver or kidney cancer.

The V and J genes are TRBV7-2 and TRBJ1-1, with a possible D match to TRBD1 (5 bases). V lost 2 bases, J lost 6 bases, and 19 bases lay in between. The CDR3 is 16 amino acids. Germline-derived CDR1 and CDR2 are SGHTA and FQGNSA. DNA of the CDR3: TGTGCCAGCAGCTTACCGGGGCGGAAGGGGTTCGCTGAAGCTTTCTTT. Protein: CASSLPGRKGFAEAFF.

The CDR3 reads CASSLFGTPNYEQYF. DNA for the CDR3: TGCGCCAGCAGCTTATTTGGGACACCAAACTACGAGCAGTACTTC. The chain uses TRBV5-1 and TRBJ2-7; tentatively, D is TRBD1 (6 bases). CDR3 size: 15 residues. CDR1 and CDR2 (germline): SGHRS, YFSETQ. The V and J ends lost 2 bases and 3 bases respectively, with 15 bases between them.

The CDR3 protein is CASSYPDRFQPQHF. CDR3 sequence (DNA): TGTGCCAGCAGTTACCCGGACAGGTTTCAGCCCCAGCATTTT. This chain connects TRBV6-6 to TRBJ1-5; TRBD1 agrees at 7 bases. From germline, CDR1 is MNHNY and CDR2 SVGAGI (reference sequence). Trimming took 2 bases from V and 6 from J; bases not matched to a gene: 4. This CDR3 is built from 14 residues.

The J gene is TRBJ1-5, the V gene TRBV6-4, with 7 bases identical to TRBD1. CDR1 is MRHNA, CDR2 SNTAGT, per germline. V dropped 2 bases and J dropped 2; count of bases not matched to a gene: 9. The CDR3 is 17 residues long. The CDR3 reads CASSDPQETGRNQPQHF. CDR3 sequence (DNA): TGTGCCAGCAGTGACCCTCAGGAGACAGGGCGCAATCAGCCCCAGCATTTT.

This chain uses TRBV5-1 with TRBJ2-1; 10 positions agree with TRBD2. J gave up 5 bases and V 3 bases, and 2 bases lay outside the gene matches. The CDR3 has 14 amino acids. Looked up from germline, CDR1 is SGHRS and CDR2 is YFSETQ. CDR3 DNA: TGCGCCAGCAGCTACCTAGCGGGGGACAATGAGCAGTTCTTC. It codes for CASSYLAGDNEQFF.

The chain employs TRBV7-9 and TRBJ2-1; TRBD2 is a possible D gene (6 bases). V was trimmed by 5 bases and J by 2 bases, leaving 19 bases between them. CDR3 length equals 17 residues. CDR1 is SEHNR and CDR2 is FQNEAQ in the germline V gene (reference sequence). The CDR3 reads CASSPAGGLGAYNEQFF. The DNA of the CDR3 is TGTGCCAGCAGCCCCGCTGGGGGACTGGGGGCCTACAATGAGCAGTTCTTC.

The chain links TRBV5-5 to TRBJ1-6, with 10 bases identical to TRBD1. The CDR3 is 19 residues long. J lost 0 bases, V lost 4 bases, and 10 bases had no gene match. Germline V CDR1 and CDR2: SGHKS, YYEKEE (reference sequence). CDR3 nucleotide sequence: TGTGCCAGCAGCGTCGGCGGGACAGGGGCCAGCTCCTATAATTCACCCCTCCACTTT. Translation gives CASSVGGTGASSYNSPLHF.

This chain connects TRBV6-1 to TRBJ1-2; 8 bases are a match to TRBD1. Per the germline V gene, CDR1 is MNHNS and CDR2 is SASEGT. V shed 2 bases and J 5 bases; nucleotides not matched to a gene: 7. The length of the CDR3 is 15 residues. The CDR3 spells CASSESVDREYGYTF. CDR3 nucleotide sequence: TGTGCCAGCAGTGAATCTGTGGACAGGGAGTATGGCTACACCTTC.

The gene calls are TRBV4-1 and TRBJ2-1; D not resolved. Looked up from germline, CDR1 is MGHRA and CDR2 is YSYEKL. The CDR3 extends over 14 amino acids. Trimming shortened V by 3 bases and J by 6 bases, and 12 bases separated the two germline ends. The CDR3 loop is CASSQSLPANEQFF. The CDR3 bases are TGCGCCAGCAGCCAGTCTTTGCCTGCCAATGAGCAGTTCTTC.

This clone has a handful of counts. The chain uses TRBV30 and TRBJ1-5; 11 nucleotides match TRBD1. Germline V gene data show CDR1 as GTSNPN and CDR2 as SVGIG (reference sequence). V lost 2 bases, J lost 6 bases, and 6 bases stayed unmatched. This CDR3 has 15 amino acids. The CDR3 DNA is TGTGCCTGGAGTATCAGGACAGGGGGCGGTCAGCCCCAGCATTTT. Translation gives CAWSIRTGGGQPQHF.

V is TRBV7-9 and J is TRBJ2-3; TRBD2 agrees at 7 bases. The CDR3 spans 14 residues. V shed 5 bases, J shed 0 bases, and the junction held 2 bases outside the gene matches. CDR1 is SEHNR, CDR2 FQNEAQ, per germline (reference sequence). In DNA, the CDR3 is TGTGCCAGCAGCCTTAGCGGGAGCACAGATACGCAGTATTTT. Protein sequence: CASSLSGSTDTQYF. Together with reference TRBV7-9 and TRBJ2-3, the CDR3 gives the full variable domain: DTGVSQNPRHKITKRGQNVTFRCDPISEHNRLYWYRQTLGQGPEFLTYFQNEAQLEKSRLLSDRFSAERPKGSFSTLEIQRTEQGDSAMYLCASSLSGSTDTQYFGPGTRLTVL.

The genes are TRBV18 and TRBJ1-2; D perhaps matches TRBD1 (6 bases). The CDR3 runs 14 residues. The ends were cut back, 3 bases at V and 3 bases at J, with 11 bases in the middle. Germline lookup yields CDR1 KGHSH and CDR2 LQKENI. CDR3 amino acids: CASSPGTLDYGYTF. The CDR3 nucleotides read TGTGCCAGCTCACCCGGGACATTAGACTATGGCTACACCTTC.

This clone was counted only a few times. This chain joins TRBV4-1 and TRBJ2-1; TRBD2 matches at 14 bases. V lost 1 base to trimming and J lost 5 bases; unmatched junction nucleotides: 7. Per germline, CDR1 MGHRA and CDR2 YSYEKL. This CDR3 comprises 18 residues. The CDR3 loop is CASSQGLAGGPIHNEQFF. CDR3 nucleotide sequence: TGCGCCAGCAGCCAAGGACTAGCGGGGGGGCCCATCCACAATGAGCAGTTCTTC.

The V gene is TRBV5-4, the J gene TRBJ1-1; D is unclear. The CDR3 runs 14 residues. The V and J ends lost 0 bases and 0 bases respectively, with 6 bases between them. The germline gives CDR1 SGHNT, CDR2 YYREEE (reference sequence). CDR3 bases: TGTGCCAGCAGCTTGGAACGGATGAACACTGAAGCTTTCTTT. It encodes CASSLERMNTEAFF.

The CDR3 bases are TGTGCCAACGATCCGGGACTAGCGGGCGAGGGGGATACGCAGTATTTT. It translates to CANDPGLAGEGDTQYF. This chain connects TRBV6-4 to TRBJ2-3; 12 bases fit TRBD2. The CDR3 loop spans 16 amino acids. CDR1 is MRHNA, CDR2 SNTAGT, per germline. Trimming removed 10 bases from V and 6 bases from J; junction bases left unmatched: 14.

The chain is built from TRBV5-4 and TRBJ1-2, with 7 bases identical to TRBD1. The CDR3 totals 14 residues. Trimming cost V 4 bases and J 2 bases; bases outside gene matches: 5. Per germline, CDR1 SGHNT and CDR2 YYREEE (reference sequence). CDR3 bases: TGTGCCAGCAGCCGTGAACAGGGGAACTATGGCTACACCTTC. Protein sequence: CASSREQGNYGYTF.

This clone was detected only a few times. The rearrangement uses TRBV2 and TRBJ1-2; the match to TRBD1 covers 9 bases. Unmatched junction bases numbered 9, after V lost 5 bases and J lost 14 bases. This CDR3 comprises 12 residues. Germline V gives CDR1 SNHLY, CDR2 FYNNEI. The CDR3 reads CASSYTGGAQTF. The CDR3 DNA sequence: TGTGCCAGCAGTTATACAGGGGGCGCGCAGACCTTC.

The rearrangement links TRBV4-1 to TRBJ2-5; maybe TRBD1 (5 bases). The length of the CDR3 is 16 residues. The germline V gene encodes CDR1 MGHRA and CDR2 YSYEKL. The ends were cut back, 0 bases at V and 2 bases at J, with 13 bases in the middle. CDR3 protein: CASSQEVQGPQETQYF. CDR3 coding DNA: TGCGCCAGCAGCCAAGAAGTGCAGGGCCCTCAAGAGACCCAGTACTTC.

This chain uses TRBV6-6 with TRBJ1-5; D is ambiguous. Germline CDR1 and CDR2: MNHNY and SVGAGI (reference sequence). With 6 bases removed from V and 1 base from J, the gap between germline ends came to 10 bases. The CDR3 is 14 amino acids. CDR3 sequence reads: CASRGEVSNQPQHF. CDR3 DNA sequence: TGTGCCAGCAGGGGCGAGGTAAGCAATCAGCCCCAGCATTTT.

The genes are TRBV7-8 and TRBJ2-7; 8 bases are a match to TRBD2. Germline assignment: CDR1 SGHVS and CDR2 FQNEAQ. With V trimmed by 5 bases and J by 6 bases, 6 bases remained unmatched. The CDR3 contains 13 residues. This CDR3 is CASSLGGGIEQYF. DNA of the CDR3: TGTGCCAGCAGCCTCGGGGGGGGGATCGAGCAGTACTTC.

The chain couples TRBV18 to TRBJ1-3; D gene uncertain. The CDR3 loop spans 16 amino acids. Trimming cost V 3 bases and J 0 bases, with 12 bases left between them. Germline V gene lookup returns CDR1 KGHSH and CDR2 LQKENI. CDR3 nucleotides: TGTGCCAGCTCACCTTCGCGGGGATTCTCTGGAAACACCATATATTTT. Translation: CASSPSRGFSGNTIYF.

The rearrangement uses TRBV10-2 and TRBJ2-2, with D hard to call. Deletions cut 10 bases from V and 0 bases from J, with 12 bases between. The CDR3 runs 14 residues. Germline loops: CDR1 WSHSY, CDR2 SAAADI. CDR3 nucleotides: TGCGCCACCCTGCCCCCTTCGAACACCGGGGAGCTGTTTTTT. It is translated as CATLPPSNTGELFF.

In this sample, this clone turned up once. The gene calls are TRBV7-2 and TRBJ2-2; weak D call: TRBD2 (6 bases). CDR3 length: 16 residues. The germline CDR1 and CDR2 sequences are SGHTA and FQGNSA. Trimming took 4 bases from V and 7 from J, leaving 19 bases between them. The CDR3 loop reads CASSYQSGLGGGELFF. The CDR3 DNA reads as TGTGCCAGCAGCTACCAATCGGGACTCGGAGGCGGGGAGCTGTTTTTT.

The chain employs TRBV5-1 and TRBJ2-1; 7 nucleotides align to TRBD2. Germline V CDR1 and CDR2: SGHRS, YFSETQ. The CDR3 has 17 amino acids. The junction had 9 bases not matched to a gene; V was cut back by 0 bases and J by 3 bases. CDR3 coding DNA: TGCGCCAGCAGCTTGGGGGGTAGCGGGCCCTACTACAATGAGCAGTTCTTC. Its protein is CASSLGGSGPYYNEQFF.

J is TRBJ1-1 and V is TRBV6-6; D not certain. V was cut by 5 bases and J by 6 bases, with 13 bases left in between. This CDR3 has 13 residues. Per the germline V gene, CDR1 is MNHNY and CDR2 is SVGAGI (reference sequence). Here the CDR3 DNA reads TGTGCCAGCAGTCCCGTTCCCACCTCTGAAGCTTTCTTT. It encodes CASSPVPTSEAFF.

The V and J genes are TRBV28 and TRBJ2-2; perhaps D is TRBD1 or TRBD2 (5 bases each). Germline V gene lookup returns CDR1 MDHEN and CDR2 SYDVKM. The CDR3 runs to 12 residues. V gave up 8 bases and J gave up 5 bases, with 9 bases separating them. CDR3 region: CASLGVTGELFF. In DNA form, the CDR3 reads TGTGCCAGCCTGGGGGTTACCGGGGAGCTGTTTTTT.

This clone was counted a few times. This sequence joins TRBV6-6 and TRBJ2-4; D gene ambiguous. Per germline, CDR1 MNHNY and CDR2 SVGAGI (reference sequence). The CDR3 spans 15 residues. V was trimmed by 0 bases and J by 10 bases, leaving 16 bases between them. The CDR3 loop is CASSYSSIGQQIQYF. For the CDR3, the DNA is TGTGCCAGCAGTTACTCCAGTATAGGTCAGCAGATTCAGTACTTC.

This sequence joins TRBV5-6 and TRBJ1-2, with D perhaps TRBD1 (6 bases). The CDR3 contains 13 residues. The V end lost 4 bases, the J end lost 5 bases, and 12 bases lay between the germline ends. Germline V gives CDR1 SGHDT, CDR2 YYEEEE. The CDR3 region is CASSEGQRYGYTF. Written as DNA, the CDR3 is TGTGCCAGCAGCGAGGGACAAAGATATGGCTACACCTTC.

The chain is built from TRBV12-5 and TRBJ2-2, with TRBD1 as a possible D gene (6 bases). V shed 6 bases and J shed 7 bases, with 12 bases lying between them. CDR3 length equals 13 residues. Germline CDR1 LGHNT, CDR2 FRNRAP. CDR3 DNA sequence: TGTGCTAGTGGCCACAGGGCGGGCGGGGAGCTGTTTTTT. This encodes CASGHRAGGELFF.

The gene calls are TRBV12-5 and TRBJ2-1; D remains ambiguous. This CDR3 is 15 amino acids long. Germline CDR1 and CDR2: LGHNT and FRNRAP. V gave up 5 bases and J gave up 2 bases, with 13 bases separating them. The DNA of the CDR3 is TGTGCTAGTGGTCCCCCAGTTCCCCCCTACAATGAGCAGTTCTTC. Translation: CASGPPVPPYNEQFF.